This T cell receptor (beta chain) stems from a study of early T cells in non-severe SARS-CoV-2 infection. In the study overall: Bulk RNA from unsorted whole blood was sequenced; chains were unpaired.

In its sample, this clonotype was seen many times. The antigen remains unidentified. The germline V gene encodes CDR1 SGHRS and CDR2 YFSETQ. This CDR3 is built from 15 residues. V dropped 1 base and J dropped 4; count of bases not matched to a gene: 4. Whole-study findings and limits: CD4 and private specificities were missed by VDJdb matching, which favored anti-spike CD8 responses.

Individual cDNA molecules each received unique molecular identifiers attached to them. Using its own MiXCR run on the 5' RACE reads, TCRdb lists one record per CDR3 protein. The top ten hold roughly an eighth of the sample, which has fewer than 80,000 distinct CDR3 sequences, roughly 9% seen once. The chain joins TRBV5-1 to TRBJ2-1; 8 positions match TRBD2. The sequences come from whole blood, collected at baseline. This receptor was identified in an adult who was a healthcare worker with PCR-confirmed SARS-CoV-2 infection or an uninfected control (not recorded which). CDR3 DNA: TGCGCCAGCAGCTTGACGGCGGGGGGTTACAATGAGCAGTTCTTC. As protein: CASSLTAGGYNEQFF.